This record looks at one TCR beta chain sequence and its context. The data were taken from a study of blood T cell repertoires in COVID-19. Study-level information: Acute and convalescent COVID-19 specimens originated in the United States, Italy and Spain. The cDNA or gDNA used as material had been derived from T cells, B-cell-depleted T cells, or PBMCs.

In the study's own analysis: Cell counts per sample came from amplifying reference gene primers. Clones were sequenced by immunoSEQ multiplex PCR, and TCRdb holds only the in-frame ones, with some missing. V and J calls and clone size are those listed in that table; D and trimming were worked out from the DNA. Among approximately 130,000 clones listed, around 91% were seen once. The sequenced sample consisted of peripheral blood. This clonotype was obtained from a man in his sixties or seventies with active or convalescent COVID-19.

CDR3 DNA: TGTGCCAGCAGTCAAAGACAGTCCACCCCTATCCGCTACACCTTC. Translation: CASSQRQSTPIRYTF. The V gene is TRBV28, the J gene TRBJ1-2; weak D call: TRBD1 (5 bases). Trimming cost V 5 bases and J 9 bases, with 22 bases left between them. Germline V gene lookup returns CDR1 MDHEN and CDR2 SYDVKM. This CDR3 is 15 amino acids long.